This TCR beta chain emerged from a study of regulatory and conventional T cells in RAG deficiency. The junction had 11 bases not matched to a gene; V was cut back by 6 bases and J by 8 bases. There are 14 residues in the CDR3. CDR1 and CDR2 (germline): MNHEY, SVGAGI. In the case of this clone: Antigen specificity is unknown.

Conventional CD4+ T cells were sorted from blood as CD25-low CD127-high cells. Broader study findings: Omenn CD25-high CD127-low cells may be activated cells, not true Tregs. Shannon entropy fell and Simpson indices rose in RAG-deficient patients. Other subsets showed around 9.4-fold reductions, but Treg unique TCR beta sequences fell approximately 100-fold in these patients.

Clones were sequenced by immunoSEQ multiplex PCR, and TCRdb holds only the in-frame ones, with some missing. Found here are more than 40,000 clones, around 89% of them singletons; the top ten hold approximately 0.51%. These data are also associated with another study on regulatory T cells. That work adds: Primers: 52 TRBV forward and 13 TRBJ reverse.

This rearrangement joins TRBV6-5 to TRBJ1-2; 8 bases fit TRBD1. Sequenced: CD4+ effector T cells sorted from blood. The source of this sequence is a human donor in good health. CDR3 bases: TGTGCCAGCAGAGCCCAGGGGGCGCTCTACGGCTACACCTTC. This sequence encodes CASRAQGALYGYTF.